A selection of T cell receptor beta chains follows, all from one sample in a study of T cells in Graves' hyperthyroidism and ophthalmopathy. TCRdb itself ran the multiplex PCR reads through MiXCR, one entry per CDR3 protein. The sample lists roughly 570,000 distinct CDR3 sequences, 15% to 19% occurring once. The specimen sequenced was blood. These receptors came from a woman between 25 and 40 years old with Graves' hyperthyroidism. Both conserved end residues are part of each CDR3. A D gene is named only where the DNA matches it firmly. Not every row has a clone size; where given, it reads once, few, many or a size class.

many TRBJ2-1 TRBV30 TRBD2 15 TGTGCCTGGAGTCCGCGGGGTCTAGCGGGCAATGAGCAGTTCTTC CAWSPRGLAGNEQFF
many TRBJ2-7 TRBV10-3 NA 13 TGTGCCATCAGTGATGAACTAAAATACGAGCAGTACTTC CAISDELKYEQYF
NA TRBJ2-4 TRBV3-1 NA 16 TGTGCCAGCAGCCAAGATGGCAGCGTAGCCAAAAACATTCAGTACTTC CASSQDGSVAKNIQYF
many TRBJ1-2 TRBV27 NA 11 TGTGCCAGCCGACAAGGCGGGGGCTACACCTTC CASRQGGGYTF
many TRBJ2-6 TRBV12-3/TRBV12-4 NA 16 TGTGCCAGCAGTTCATACAGGGAGCGTGGGGCCAACGTCCTGACTTTC CASSSYRERGANVLTF
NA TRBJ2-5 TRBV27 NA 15 TGTGCCAGCTCCGAGGGTACTATACCCCAAGAGACCCAGTACTTC CASSEGTIPQETQYF
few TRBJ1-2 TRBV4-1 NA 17 TGCGCCAGCAGCCAAGGAGAGGGGGATAGGGCGTTCTATGGCTACACCTTC CASSQGEGDRAFYGYTF
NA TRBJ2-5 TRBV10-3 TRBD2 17 TGTGCCATCTCCAAATTGGGGAAGACTAGCGGACAAGAGACCCAGTACTTC CAISKLGKTSGQETQYF
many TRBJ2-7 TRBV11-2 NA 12 TGTGCCAGCAGCCAGACAGGCTACGAGCAGTACTTC CASSQTGYEQYF
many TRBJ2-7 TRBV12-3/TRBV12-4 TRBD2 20 TGTGCCAGCAGTTTAAGGGGAGTACTAGCGGGAGGCGACAGCTCCTACGAGCAGTACTTC CASSLRGVLAGGDSSYEQYF
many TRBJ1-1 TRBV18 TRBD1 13 TGTGCCAGCTCACCGACAGGGGAGACTGAAGCTTTCTTT CASSPTGETEAFF
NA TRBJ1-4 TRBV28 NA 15 TGTGCCAGCAGTTACGACAGCACAACTAATGAAAAACTGTTTTTT CASSYDSTTNEKLFF
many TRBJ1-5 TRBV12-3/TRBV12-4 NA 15 TGTGCCAGCAGATCAGCTGGGACTGGCAATCAGCCCCAGCATTTT CASRSAGTGNQPQHF
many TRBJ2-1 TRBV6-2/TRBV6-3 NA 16 TGTGCCAGCAGTTACTCGGGGAGTTCGGTTTTCAATGAGCAGTTCTTC CASSYSGSSVFNEQFF
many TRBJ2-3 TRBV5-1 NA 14 TGCGCCAGCAGCATGGGGCGTAGCACAGATACGCAGTATTTT CASSMGRSTDTQYF
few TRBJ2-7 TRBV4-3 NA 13 TGCGCCAGCAGCCAAGCTACTTCCTACGAGCAGTACTTC CASSQATSYEQYF
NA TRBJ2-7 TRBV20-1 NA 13 TGCAGTGCTAGAAGTACAGGCCTAGACGGGCAGTACTTC CSARSTGLDGQYF
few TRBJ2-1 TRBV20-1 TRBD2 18 TGCAGTGCTAGAGACGATACCGGGACTAGCGGGAGTAGGATTGAGCAGTTCTTC CSARDDTGTSGSRIEQFF
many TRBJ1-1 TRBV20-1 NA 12 TGCAGTGCCCGGACGGTTAACACTGAAGCTTTCTTT CSARTVNTEAFF
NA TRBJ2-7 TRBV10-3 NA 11 TGTGCCATCAGTGCATCGAACGAGCAGTACTTC CAISASNEQYF
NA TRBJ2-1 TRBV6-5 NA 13 TGTGCCAGCAGTTACTCGCGGATCAATGAGCAGTTCTTC CASSYSRINEQFF
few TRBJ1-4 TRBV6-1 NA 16 TGTGCCAGCAGTTATCGCCGACAGGCGCATAATGAAAAACTGTTTTTT CASSYRRQAHNEKLFF
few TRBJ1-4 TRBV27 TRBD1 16 TGTGCCAGCAGGAGGGGGCCGAAAGCAACTAATGAAAAACTGTTTTTT CASRRGPKATNEKLFF
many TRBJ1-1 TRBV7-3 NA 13 TGTGCCAGCAGCCTGCGACAGTTCACTGAAGCTTTCTTT CASSLRQFTEAFF
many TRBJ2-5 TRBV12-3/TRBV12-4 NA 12 TGTGCCAGCAGTCGGGACATGGAGACCCAGTACTTC CASSRDMETQYF
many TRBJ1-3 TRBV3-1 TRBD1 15 TGTGCCAGCAGCCAACGGACAGGTGATGCAAACACCATATATTTT CASSQRTGDANTIYF
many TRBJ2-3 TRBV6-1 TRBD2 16 TGTGCCAGCAGCCCAGGGACTAGCGGTTTCACAGATACGCAGTATTTT CASSPGTSGFTDTQYF
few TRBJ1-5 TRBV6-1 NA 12 TGTGCCAGCAGGGACATTTATCAGCCCCAGCATTTT CASRDIYQPQHF
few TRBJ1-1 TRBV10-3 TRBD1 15 TGTGCCATCAGCGAACCCGGGACAGTGAACACTGAAGCTTTCTTT CAISEPGTVNTEAFF
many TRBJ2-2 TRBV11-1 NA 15 TGTGCCAGCACCCTCCCTACCGGGGGCACCGGGGAGCTGTTTTTT CASTLPTGGTGELFF
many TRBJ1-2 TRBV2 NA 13 TGTGCCAGCAGTGGTGAGGTGCACTATGGCTACACCTTC CASSGEVHYGYTF
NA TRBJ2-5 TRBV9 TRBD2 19 TGTGCCAGCAGCGTTCTCGGGGGTAGCGGGGATGTTATGGAAGAGACCCAGTACTTC CASSVLGGSGDVMEETQYF